This T cell receptor (beta chain) was captured in a study of shared clonotypes between healthy human individuals. Study as a whole: Three plates were used per donor for CD4 naive, three for CD4 memory, two for CD8 naive and one for CD8 memory.

Concerning this clone itself: One end of the junction does not line up with germline, which may come from a read error.

The table came from immunoSEQ multiplex PCR; TCRdb's copy has only in-frame clones and leaves some out. The sample lists over 2 million clones; over 85% were seen once. CD45RO-negative, CCR7-positively selected cells formed the naive CD8 fraction, excluding terminally differentiated effector memory CD45RA+ cells. The donors were adults (healthy and HIV-negative) with no recent acute infections or vaccinations. The CDR3 has 11 residues. Germline loops: CDR1 SGHNT, CDR2 YYREEE (reference sequence). The clonotype originates from a man aged 18 to 35 in good health. The sequencing sample was made of naive CD8+ T cells sorted from blood. The V gene is TRBV5-4, the J gene TRBJ2-1, with D perhaps matching TRBD1 (6 bases). The CDR3: CASSLSWDKVF. The CDR3 nucleotides are TGTGCCAGCAGCTTGAGTTGGGACAAGGTCTTC.